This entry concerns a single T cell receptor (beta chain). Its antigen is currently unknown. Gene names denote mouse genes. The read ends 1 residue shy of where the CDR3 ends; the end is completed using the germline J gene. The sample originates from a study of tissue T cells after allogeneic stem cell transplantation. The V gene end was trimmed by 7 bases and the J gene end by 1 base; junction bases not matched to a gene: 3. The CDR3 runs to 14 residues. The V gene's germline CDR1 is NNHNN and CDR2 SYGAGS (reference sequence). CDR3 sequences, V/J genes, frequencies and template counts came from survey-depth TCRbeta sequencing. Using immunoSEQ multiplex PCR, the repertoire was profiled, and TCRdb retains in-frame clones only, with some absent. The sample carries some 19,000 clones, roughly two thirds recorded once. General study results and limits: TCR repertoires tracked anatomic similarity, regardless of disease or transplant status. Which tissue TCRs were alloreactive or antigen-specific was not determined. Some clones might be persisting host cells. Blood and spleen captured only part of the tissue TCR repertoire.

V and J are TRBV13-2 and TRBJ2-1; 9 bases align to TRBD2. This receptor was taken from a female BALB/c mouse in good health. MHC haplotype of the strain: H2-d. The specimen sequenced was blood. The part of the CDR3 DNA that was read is TGTGCCAGCAGGACTGGGGCGAACTATGCTGAGCAGTTC. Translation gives CASRTGANYAEQF. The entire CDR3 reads CASRTGANYAEQFF.